This T cell receptor (beta chain) is from a study of blood T cell repertoires in COVID-19. Study overall: The study drew acute and convalescent COVID-19 samples from the United States, Italy and Spain.

Germline V CDR1 and CDR2: ENHRY, SYGVKD. Trimming removed 4 bases from V and 4 bases from J, with 13 bases in between. The CDR3 runs 14 residues. Per the authors' pipeline: Scientists estimated how many nucleated cells there were by amplifying reference gene primers. Produced via immunoSEQ multiplex PCR; TCRdb's table is partial and in-frame only. Clonal size and the V and J genes are those of that table, whereas D and trimming came from the DNA. The table includes fewer than 350,000 clones, approximately 81% detected once. This clone was counted between two and nine times. Input material: peripheral blood. The V gene is TRBV10-3, the J gene TRBJ1-1; D possibly corresponds to TRBD1 (5 bases). This clonotype was obtained from a woman aged 60-75 years with active or convalescent COVID-19. The CDR3 coding sequence is TGTGCCATCAGTGGGGGGGTGGATAGCACTGAAGCTTTCTTT. This translates into CAISGGVDSTEAFF.